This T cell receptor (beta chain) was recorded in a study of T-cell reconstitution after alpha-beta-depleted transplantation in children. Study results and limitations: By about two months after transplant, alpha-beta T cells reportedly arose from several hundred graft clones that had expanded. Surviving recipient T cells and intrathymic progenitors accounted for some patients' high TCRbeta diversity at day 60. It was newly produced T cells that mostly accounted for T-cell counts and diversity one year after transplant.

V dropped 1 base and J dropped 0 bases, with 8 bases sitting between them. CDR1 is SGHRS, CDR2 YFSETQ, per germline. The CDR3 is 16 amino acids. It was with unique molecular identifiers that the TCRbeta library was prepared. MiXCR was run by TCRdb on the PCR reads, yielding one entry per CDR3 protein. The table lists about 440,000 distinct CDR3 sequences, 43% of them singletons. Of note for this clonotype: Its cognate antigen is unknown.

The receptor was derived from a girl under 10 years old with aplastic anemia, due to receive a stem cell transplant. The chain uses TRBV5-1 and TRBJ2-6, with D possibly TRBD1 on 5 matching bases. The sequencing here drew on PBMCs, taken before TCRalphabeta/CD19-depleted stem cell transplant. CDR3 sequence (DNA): TGCGCCAGCAGCTTGATCCAGGGCTCTGGGGCCAACGTCCTGACTTTC. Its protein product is CASSLIQGSGANVLTF.